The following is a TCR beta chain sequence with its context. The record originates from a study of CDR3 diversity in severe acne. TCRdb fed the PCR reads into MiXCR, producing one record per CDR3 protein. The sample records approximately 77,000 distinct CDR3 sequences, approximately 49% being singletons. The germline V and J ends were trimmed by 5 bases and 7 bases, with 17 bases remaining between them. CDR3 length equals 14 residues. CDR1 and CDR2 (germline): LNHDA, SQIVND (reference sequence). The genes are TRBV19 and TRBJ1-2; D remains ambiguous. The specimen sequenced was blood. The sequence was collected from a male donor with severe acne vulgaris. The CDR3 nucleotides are TGTGCCAGTAGTCCTTCTCTGGGTCTCGGTGGCTACACCTTC. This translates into CASSPSLGLGGYTF.